This T cell receptor beta chain was recorded in a study of blood T cell repertoires in COVID-19. Study background: Both acute and convalescent COVID-19 samples were obtained from the United States, Italy and Spain.

Per the study methods: The authors estimated nucleated cell counts from reference gene primer amplification. Sequenced by immunoSEQ multiplex PCR; TCRdb stores in-frame clones only, minus some. V and J calls and clone size are copied from that table; D and trimming were computed from the DNA. The sample yields approximately 67,000 clones, 70% to 90% seen once. Germline CDR1 SGDLS, CDR2 YYNGEE. The CDR3 totals 14 residues. The V end was cut by 0 bases, the J end by 7 bases, with 10 bases between. The gene calls are TRBV9 and TRBJ1-4; D is possibly TRBD1 (5 bases). Sequencing was done on a sample of peripheral blood. The TCR originated in an elderly woman with acute or convalescent COVID-19. CDR3 DNA: TGTGCCAGCAGCGTAGCAGGGACTCGTGAAAAACTGTTTTTT. Its translation is CASSVAGTREKLFF.